This T cell receptor (beta chain) was found in a study of identical twins. Broader study findings: It was out-of-frame TCR alpha sharing in monozygotic twins that models underestimated.

This clonotype showed up many times. The antigen is not known. TCRdb re-derived calls from the 5' RACE reads in MiXCR, one entry per CDR3 protein. The sample includes more than 400,000 distinct CDR3 sequences, about 15% seen only once; the top ten take about 0.4%. Deletions cut 4 bases from V and 1 base from J, with 13 bases between. CDR3 length: 15 amino acids. The same sample was also used in a study of yellow fever vaccine responses in identical twins.

The clonotype was recovered from a woman aged 18 to 35 in good health. The specimen was CD4+ T cells sorted from blood. The rearrangement joins TRBV12-3 or TRBV12-4 to TRBJ2-5; D might be TRBD1 (6 bases). The chain's CDR3 is CASSSGQSPQETQYF. CDR3 nucleotide sequence: TGTGCCAGCAGTTCAGGACAGTCGCCCCAAGAGACCCAGTACTTC.